Sequencing of this TCR beta chain was carried out in a study of cytomegalovirus exposure and HLA in healthy donors. Study-wide findings and caveats: Most TCR sequences proved rare, with some public TCRs found in many donors.

The PCR used 60 Vbeta and 13 Jbeta primers. Data came from immunoSEQ multiplex PCR; TCRdb stores just in-frame clones and leaves some out. The sample yields some 150,000 clones, around 80% seen once. About this clone itself: The antigen remains undetermined.

V lost 0 bases and J lost 4, with 15 bases in between. The CDR3 is made up of 16 amino acids. Looked up from germline, CDR1 is SNHLY and CDR2 is FYNNEI. This TCR was recovered from a middle-aged man in good health and CMV-seropositive. V and J are TRBV2 and TRBJ1-2; a possible D gene is TRBD1 (6 bases). Sequenced: PBMCs. The CDR3 region is CASSEAEVRGGYGYTF. CDR3 bases: TGTGCCAGCAGTGAAGCGGAGGTCAGGGGTGGCTATGGCTACACCTTC.